Shown below are 31 T cell receptor beta chains from a single sample sequenced in a study of shared clonotypes between healthy human individuals. The table came from immunoSEQ multiplex PCR; TCRdb's copy has only in-frame clones and leaves some out. The profile shows about 1 million clones, more than 60% of them singletons. The material sequenced was memory CD4+ T cells sorted from blood. Subset denoted: CD45RA-negative fraction. The receptors stem from a man between 18 and 35 years old in good health.

This sequence joins TRBV5-8 and TRBJ2-1, with TRBD1 matching 10 bases. This CDR3 contains 13 residues. V lost 4 bases and J lost 11; bases outside the gene matches: 6. Germline-derived CDR1 and CDR2 are SGHTS and YDEGEE. CDR3 loop: CASSPQDRGKQFF. In nucleotides, the CDR3 is TGTGCCAGCAGCCCCCAGGACAGGGGGAAGCAGTTCTTC.

The J gene is TRBJ1-6, the V gene TRBV7-2; D perhaps matches TRBD1 (6 bases). This CDR3 spans 15 amino acids. Germline values: CDR1 SGHTA, CDR2 FQGNSA. V lost 3 bases to trimming and J lost 8 bases, with 14 bases between them. The CDR3 nucleotides read TGTGCCAGCAGCTTCCCCGGGGGCAATCATTCACCCCTCCACTTT. It codes for CASSFPGGNHSPLHF.

J is TRBJ2-6 and V is TRBV14, with 8 positions matching TRBD1. V lost 4 bases and J lost 1; bases outside the gene matches: 15. This CDR3 comprises 20 residues. Germline V gene sequence: CDR1 SGHDN, CDR2 FVKESK. CDR3 coding DNA: TGTGCCAGCAGCCCTAGTAAGGGCGTCAGGGGGCGATCTGGGGCCAACGTCCTGACTTTC. Its translation is CASSPSKGVRGRSGANVLTF.

The chain links TRBV11-1 to TRBJ1-4; D is perhaps TRBD1 (6 bases). V gave up 4 bases and J gave up 7 bases, with 13 bases separating them. There are 14 residues in the CDR3. From germline, CDR1 is SGHAT and CDR2 FQDESV (reference sequence). The CDR3 DNA follows: TGTGCCAGCAGCTCCGACAGGTGGGGTGAAAAACTGTTTTTT. It yields the protein CASSSDRWGEKLFF.

This clone was observed a handful of times. The same CDR3 arises from other DNA sequences in this sample as well. J is TRBJ2-5 and V is TRBV30, with D uncertain. This CDR3 region has 10 residues. The V end was cut by 5 bases, the J end by 2 bases, with 3 bases between. Germline CDR1 is GTSNPN and CDR2 is SVGIG (reference sequence). CDR3 nucleotides: TGTGCCTGGGCGCAAGAGACCCAGTACTTC. It yields the protein CAWAQETQYF. Supplemented by reference TRBV30 and TRBJ2-5, the full variable domain reads SQTIHQWPATLVQPVGSPLSLECTVEGTSNPNLYWYRQAAGRGLQLLFYSVGIGQISSEVPQNLSASRPQDRQFILSSKKLLLSDSGFYLCAWAQETQYFGPGTRLLVL.

The V gene is TRBV7-6, the J gene TRBJ2-1, with D tentatively TRBD2 (5 bases). The CDR3 sequence is 15 residues long. Germline V gene lookup returns CDR1 SGHVS and CDR2 FNYEAQ. Trimming pared 4 bases from V and 0 bases from J, leaving 10 bases between. The DNA of the CDR3 is TGTGCCAGCAGCTCAGCGGTGAGCTCCTACAATGAGCAGTTCTTC. The encoded protein is CASSSAVSSYNEQFF.

With regard to this clone: The same CDR3 is also encoded by other DNA sequences in this sample. This chain links TRBV10-3 with TRBJ1-5, with D possibly being TRBD1 (5 bases). V gave up 0 bases and J gave up 1 base, with 7 bases separating them. The length of the CDR3 is 15 residues. Germline CDR1 is ENHRY and CDR2 is SYGVKD. CDR3 DNA sequence: TGTGCCATCAGTGAGTCGGGGGGGAGCAATCAGCCCCAGCATTTT. Translation gives CAISESGGSNQPQHF.

This clone showed up just once. This chain links TRBV2 with TRBJ2-2, with D unresolved. The germline CDR1 and CDR2 sequences are SNHLY and FYNNEI. The CDR3 sequence is 13 residues long. Trimming removed 7 bases at V and 3 bases at J, with 9 bases between. The DNA for the CDR3 is TGTGCCAGCAAGCCTCGATACACCGGGGAGCTGTTTTTT. This encodes CASKPRYTGELFF. Supplemented by reference TRBV2 and TRBJ2-2, the full variable domain reads EPEVTQTPSHQVTQMGQEVILRCVPISNHLYFYWYRQILGQKVEFLVSFYNNEISEKSEIFDDQFSVERPDGSNFTLKIRSTKLEDSAMYFCASKPRYTGELFFGEGSRLTVL.

V and J are TRBV6-5 and TRBJ1-5; possibly TRBD1 for D (5 bases). Germline CDR1 reads MNHEY; CDR2 reads SVGAGI. The CDR3 is made up of 14 amino acids. Trimming left V 6 bases short and J 1 base short, with 10 bases between. DNA of the CDR3: TGTGCCAGCAGACCAGGGTACAGCAATCAGCCCCAGCATTTT. Translation: CASRPGYSNQPQHF.

The J gene is TRBJ1-6, the V gene TRBV6-4; D might be TRBD1 (6 bases). Deletions cut 0 bases from V and 7 bases from J, with 10 bases between. Germline loops: CDR1 MRHNA, CDR2 SNTAGT. This CDR3 has 15 amino acids. The CDR3 nucleotides are TGTGCCAGCAGTGACTCCCACAGGGAGAATTCACCCCTCCACTTT. It is translated as CASSDSHRENSPLHF.

The J gene is TRBJ2-1, the V gene TRBV30; D perhaps matches TRBD2 (6 bases). Germline V CDR1 and CDR2: GTSNPN, SVGIG (reference sequence). The CDR3 is made up of 15 amino acids. The ends were cut back, 0 bases at V and 9 bases at J, with 18 bases in the middle. The CDR3: CAWSVRGWGDPEQFF. The CDR3 DNA is TGTGCCTGGAGTGTACGGGGTTGGGGGGACCCTGAGCAGTTCTTC.

The V gene is TRBV9, the J gene TRBJ1-2, with unresolved D. CDR1 is SGDLS, CDR2 YYNGEE, per germline. V lost 0 bases and J lost 8, with 14 bases in between. The CDR3 loop spans 14 amino acids. CDR3 sequence reads: CASSVARREGGYTF. The CDR3 region has the DNA TGTGCCAGCAGCGTAGCCAGGAGAGAGGGAGGCTACACCTTC.

The rearrangement links TRBV7-2 to TRBJ2-1; D is undetermined. Germline lookup yields CDR1 SGHTA and CDR2 FQGNSA. The CDR3 loop spans 13 amino acids. V lost 2 bases to trimming and J lost 9 bases, with 11 bases between them. CDR3 DNA sequence: TGTGCCAGCAGCTTACCCCCGGCAGGTGAGCAGTTCTTC. Protein product: CASSLPPAGEQFF.

V and J are TRBV28 and TRBJ1-3; maybe TRBD1 (6 bases). V was pared by 1 base and J by 2 bases, with 9 bases between. Germline values: CDR1 MDHEN, CDR2 SYDVKM. This CDR3 is 15 amino acids long. The CDR3 sequence is CASSLYGGTGNTIYF. DNA for the CDR3: TGTGCCAGCAGTTTATACGGGGGCACTGGAAACACCATATATTTT.

This chain connects TRBV5-4 to TRBJ1-5, with D possibly matching TRBD1 (5 bases). CDR1 and CDR2 from the germline V gene are SGHNT and YYREEE (reference sequence). Trimming stripped 0 bases from V and 3 bases from J, with 10 bases between. CDR3 size: 15 residues. CDR3: CASSLAPGNNQPQHF. CDR3 DNA: TGTGCCAGCAGCTTGGCCCCAGGGAACAATCAGCCCCAGCATTTT. The full variable domain, rest sourced from reference TRBV5-4 and TRBJ1-5, is ETGVTQSPTHLIKTRGQQVTLRCSSQSGHNTVSWYQQALGQGPQFIFQYYREEENGRGNFPPRFSGLQFPNYSSELNVNALELDDSALYLCASSLAPGNNQPQHFGDGTRLSIL.

This clone was found many times. The chain links TRBV25-1 to TRBJ2-4; D might be TRBD1 (7 bases). Germline V gives CDR1 MGHDK, CDR2 SYGVNS. The CDR3 has 14 residues. Trimming removed 3 bases at V and 8 bases at J, with 14 bases between. DNA for the CDR3: TGTGCCAGCAGTGACCGCGGCAGGGGGGACATTCAGTACTTC. Translated: CASSDRGRGDIQYF. Full variable domain (outside the CDR3, taken from reference TRBV25-1 and TRBJ2-4): EADIYQTPRYLVIGTGKKITLECSQTMGHDKMYWYQQDPGMELHLIHYSYGVNSTEKGDLSSESTVSRIRTEHFPLTLESARPSHTSQYLCASSDRGRGDIQYFGAGTRLSVL.

The chain uses TRBV7-3 and TRBJ2-5, with a possible D match to TRBD2 (6 bases). This CDR3 contains 13 residues. The V gene's germline CDR1 is SGHTA and CDR2 FQGTGA. V was shortened by 5 bases and J by 6 bases, with 13 bases between the two germline ends. DNA for the CDR3: TGTGCCAGCAGCGGCGGACTATTCCAGACCCAGTACTTC. Translation gives CASSGGLFQTQYF.

The chain uses TRBV30 and TRBJ2-7; 10 bases are a match to TRBD1. The CDR3 has 14 residues. Per germline, CDR1 GTSNPN and CDR2 SVGIG (reference sequence). Unmatched junction bases numbered 6, after V lost 5 bases and J lost 2 bases. The DNA of the CDR3 is TGTGCCTGGGCTGAGGGACAGGGGCCCTACGAGCAGTACTTC. Amino acid sequence: CAWAEGQGPYEQYF.

This clone turned up a few times. At one of its ends the junction is not consistent with the germline gene, which may arise from a read error. V usage is TRBV7-7 and J usage is TRBJ2-2; TRBD2 matches at 8 bases. CDR3 length: 16 residues. Germline V gene sequence: CDR1 SSHAT, CDR2 FNYEAQ (reference sequence). Written as DNA, the CDR3 is TGTGCTAGCAGCTTAGAGAGCGGGACTAGAACCGGGGAGCTGTTTTTT. Protein product: CASSLESGTRTGELFF.

This clone was detected once. The gene calls are TRBV18 and TRBJ2-2, with D possibly TRBD2 on 6 matching bases. Trimming left V 5 bases short and J 6 bases short, with 13 bases between. CDR3 length: 14 amino acids. Germline V gene sequence: CDR1 KGHSH, CDR2 LQKENI. The CDR3 spells CASSAGTDPGELFF. CDR3 sequence (DNA): TGTGCCAGCTCAGCCGGGACTGATCCCGGGGAGCTGTTTTTT.

J is TRBJ1-6 and V is TRBV7-2, with 8 bases lining up with TRBD1. Germline CDR1 reads SGHTA; CDR2 reads FQGNSA. J was trimmed by 3 bases and V by 7 bases; bases with no gene match: 5. This CDR3 contains 15 residues. This CDR3 is CASNTDRGYNSPLHF. The CDR3 DNA reads as TGTGCCAGCAATACTGACAGGGGCTATAATTCACCCCTCCACTTT. Filled out from reference TRBV7-2 and TRBJ1-6, the complete variable domain reads GAGVSQSPSNKVTEKGKDVELRCDPISGHTALYWYRQSLGQGLEFLIYFQGNSAPDKSGLPSDRFSAERTGGSVSTLTIQRTQQEDSAVYLCASNTDRGYNSPLHFGNGTRLTVT.

The chain combines TRBV5-1 with TRBJ2-1; TRBD1 matches at 8 bases. Germline CDR1 SGHRS, CDR2 YFSETQ. The CDR3 has 15 amino acids. V lost 5 bases, J lost 4 bases, and 8 bases stayed unmatched. The CDR3 region is CASRFGTGIYNEQFF. DNA for the CDR3: TGCGCCAGCAGGTTCGGGACAGGCATATACAATGAGCAGTTCTTC.

The rearrangement joins TRBV6-1 to TRBJ1-5, with D perhaps TRBD1 (5 bases). Germline V gives CDR1 MNHNS, CDR2 SASEGT. Trimming took off 7 bases at V and 7 bases at J, with 17 bases between the two ends. This CDR3 has 14 amino acids. Here the CDR3 reads CASMWGGIGQPQHF. DNA of the CDR3: TGTGCCAGCATGTGGGGGGGAATAGGCCAGCCCCAGCATTTT.

J is TRBJ2-3 and V is TRBV6-1, with TRBD1 matching over 8 bases. V lost 2 bases, J lost 7 bases, and 8 bases stayed unmatched. The CDR3 has 15 amino acids. From germline, CDR1 is MNHNS and CDR2 SASEGT. In DNA form, the CDR3 reads TGTGCCAGCAGTGAATCGACAGGGGCACAGTATACGCAGTATTTT. Its protein is CASSESTGAQYTQYF.

J is TRBJ2-7 and V is TRBV20-1; D uncertain. The CDR3 is 10 residues long. Trimming removed 6 bases at V and 7 bases at J, with 10 bases between. CDR1 DFQATT and CDR2 SNEGSKA come from the germline V gene (reference sequence). CDR3 in amino acids: CSALEEEQYF. CDR3 nucleotide sequence: TGCAGTGCGTTAGAAGAGGAGCAGTACTTC.

This chain links TRBV6-5 with TRBJ1-2; no reliable D call. V gave up 5 bases and J gave up 2 bases, with 6 bases separating them. This CDR3 is 12 amino acids long. Germline V lookup: CDR1 MNHEY, CDR2 SVGAGI. The CDR3 reads CASSRANYGYTF. CDR3 bases: TGTGCCAGCAGTCGGGCAAACTATGGCTACACCTTC.

The V call is TRBV10-3, the J call TRBJ1-4; 11 nucleotides line up with TRBD1. This CDR3 has 16 residues. Trimming removed 8 bases from V and 7 bases from J; junction bases left unmatched: 12. Germline CDR1 and CDR2: ENHRY and SYGVKD. CDR3 sequence reads: CAISPGRGQGGEKLFF. CDR3 sequence (DNA): TGTGCCATCTCACCGGGCAGGGGACAGGGGGGTGAAAAACTGTTTTTT.

The chain recombines TRBV7-8 with TRBJ2-1; D is undetermined. The V end was cut by 5 bases, the J end by 0 bases, with 14 bases between. The germline V gene has CDR1 SGHVS and CDR2 FQNEAQ. The CDR3 is made up of 16 amino acids. Here the CDR3 reads CASSPELFSSYNEQFF. The CDR3, as DNA: TGTGCCAGCAGCCCAGAGTTATTCAGCTCCTACAATGAGCAGTTCTTC.

The chain recombines TRBV5-1 with TRBJ2-7; 7 bases align to TRBD2. Germline V gene lookup returns CDR1 SGHRS and CDR2 YFSETQ. The CDR3 is made up of 15 amino acids. The V and J ends lost 4 bases and 6 bases, in that order; junction bases with no gene match: 13. The CDR3 nucleotides read TGCGCCAGCAGCCCAGGCGGGACTACCGAATCCGAGCAGTACTTC. It is translated as CASSPGGTTESEQYF. Using reference TRBV5-1 and TRBJ2-7 for the parts outside the CDR3, the full variable domain is KAGVTQTPRYLIKTRGQQVTLSCSPISGHRSVSWYQQTPGQGLQFLFEYFSETQRNKGNFPGRFSGRQFSNSRSEMNVSTLELGDSALYLCASSPGGTTESEQYFGPGTRLTVT.

The chain carries TRBV27 and TRBJ1-2, with D possibly being TRBD1 (5 bases). From germline, CDR1 is MNHEY and CDR2 SMNVEV (reference sequence). V was pared by 6 bases and J by 3 bases, with 14 bases between. The CDR3 spans 14 residues. This CDR3 reads CASRPRGGYYGYTF. The CDR3 DNA reads TGTGCCAGCAGACCCCGCGGGGGTTACTATGGCTACACCTTC.

This clone is a singleton in its sample. The gene calls are TRBV2 and TRBJ1-1, with D possibly being TRBD1 (5 bases). Germline V gives CDR1 SNHLY, CDR2 FYNNEI. This CDR3 has 16 residues. Trimming shortened V by 6 bases and J by 0 bases, and 17 bases separated the two germline ends. CDR3 DNA sequence: TGTGCCAGCAGCGCTCAAGGGGTCACCATGAACACTGAAGCTTTCTTT. It codes for CASSAQGVTMNTEAFF. Together with reference TRBV2 and TRBJ1-1, the CDR3 gives the full variable domain: EPEVTQTPSHQVTQMGQEVILRCVPISNHLYFYWYRQILGQKVEFLVSFYNNEISEKSEIFDDQFSVERPDGSNFTLKIRSTKLEDSAMYFCASSAQGVTMNTEAFFGQGTRLTVV.